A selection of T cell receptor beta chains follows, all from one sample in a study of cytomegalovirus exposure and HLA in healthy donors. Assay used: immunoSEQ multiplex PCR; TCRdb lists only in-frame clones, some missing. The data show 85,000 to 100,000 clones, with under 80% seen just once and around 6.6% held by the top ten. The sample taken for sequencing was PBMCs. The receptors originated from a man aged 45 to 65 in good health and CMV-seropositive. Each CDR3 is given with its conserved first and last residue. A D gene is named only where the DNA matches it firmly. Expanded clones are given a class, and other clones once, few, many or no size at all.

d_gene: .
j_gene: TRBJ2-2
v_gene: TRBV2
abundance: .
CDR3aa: CASSGFGHPNTGELFF
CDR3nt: TGTGCCAGCAGCGGATTTGGACACCCAAACACCGGGGAGCTGTTTTTT

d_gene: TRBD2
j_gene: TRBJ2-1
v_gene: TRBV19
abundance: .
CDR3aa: CASNPRSGGGYNEQFF
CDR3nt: TGTGCCAGTAACCCCAGGAGCGGGGGGGGTTACAATGAGCAGTTCTTC

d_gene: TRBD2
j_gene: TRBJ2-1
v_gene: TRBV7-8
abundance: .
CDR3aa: CASSHIAGGPTHNEQFF
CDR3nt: TGTGCCAGCAGTCATATAGCGGGGGGGCCGACCCACAATGAGCAGTTCTTC

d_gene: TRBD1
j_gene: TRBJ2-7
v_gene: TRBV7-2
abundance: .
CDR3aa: CASSRGTDPYYEQYF
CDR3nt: TGTGCCAGCAGCCGTGGGACAGACCCCTACTACGAGCAGTACTTC

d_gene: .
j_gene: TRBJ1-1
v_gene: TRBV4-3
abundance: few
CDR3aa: CASSQDGVSPTEAFF
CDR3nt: TGCGCCAGCAGCCAAGACGGGGTCTCGCCCACTGAAGCTTTCTTT

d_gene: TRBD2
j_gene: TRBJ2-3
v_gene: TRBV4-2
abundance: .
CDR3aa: CASSQEVAGGREVDTQYF
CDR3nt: TGTGCCAGCAGCCAAGAGGTAGCGGGGGGGAGGGAGGTAGATACGCAGTATTTT

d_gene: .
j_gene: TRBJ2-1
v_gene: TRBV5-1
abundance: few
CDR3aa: CASSSGKNNEQFF
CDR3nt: TGCGCCAGCAGCTCCGGGAAGAACAATGAGCAGTTCTTC

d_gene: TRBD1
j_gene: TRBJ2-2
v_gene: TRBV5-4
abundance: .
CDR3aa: CASSAGTGAITGELFF
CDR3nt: TGTGCCAGCAGCGCTGGGACAGGGGCGATCACCGGGGAGCTGTTTTTT

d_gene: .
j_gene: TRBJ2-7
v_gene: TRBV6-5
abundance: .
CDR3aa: CASSRQGTNPYEQYF
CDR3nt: TGTGCCAGCAGTCGGCAGGGGACGAACCCCTACGAGCAGTACTTC

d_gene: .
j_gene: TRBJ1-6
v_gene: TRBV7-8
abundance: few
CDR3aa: CASSLALRPGTGGYNSPLHF
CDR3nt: TGTGCCAGCAGCTTAGCTTTAAGGCCCGGAACAGGTGGATATAATTCACCCCTCCACTTT

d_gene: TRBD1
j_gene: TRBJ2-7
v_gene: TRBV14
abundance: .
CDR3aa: CASSANRGAAYEQYF
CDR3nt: TGTGCCAGCAGCGCGAACAGGGGGGCTGCCTACGAGCAGTACTTC

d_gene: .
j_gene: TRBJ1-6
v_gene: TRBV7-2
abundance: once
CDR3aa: CASSPNGGSPLHF
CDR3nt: TGTGCCAGCAGCCCAAACGGGGGTTCACCCCTCCACTTT

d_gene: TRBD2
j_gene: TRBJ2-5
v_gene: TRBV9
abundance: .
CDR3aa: CASSVQMAGGPETQYF
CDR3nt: TGTGCCAGCAGCGTCCAGATGGCGGGGGGGCCGGAGACCCAGTACTTC

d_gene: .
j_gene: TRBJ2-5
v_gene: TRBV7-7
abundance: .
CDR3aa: CASRDSRETQYF
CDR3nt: TGTGCTAGCAGGGACTCCAGGGAGACCCAGTACTTC

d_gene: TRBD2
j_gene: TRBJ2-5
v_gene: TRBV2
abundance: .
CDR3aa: CASSEALLSGGSETQYF
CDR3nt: TGTGCCAGCAGTGAAGCGCTTCTTAGCGGGGGCTCAGAGACCCAGTACTTC

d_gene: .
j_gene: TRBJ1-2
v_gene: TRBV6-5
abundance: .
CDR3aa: CASSYGPEGYTF
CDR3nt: TGTGCCAGCAGTTACGGTCCGGAGGGCTACACCTTC

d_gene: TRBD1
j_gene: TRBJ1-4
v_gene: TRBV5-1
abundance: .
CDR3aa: CASSLRPQGVTNEKLFF
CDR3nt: TGCGCCAGCAGCTTAAGGCCGCAGGGGGTAACTAATGAAAAACTGTTTTTT

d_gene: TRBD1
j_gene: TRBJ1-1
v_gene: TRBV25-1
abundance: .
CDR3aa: CASSGTGLMNTEAFF
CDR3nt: TGTGCCAGCAGTGGGACAGGGTTAATGAACACTGAAGCTTTCTTT

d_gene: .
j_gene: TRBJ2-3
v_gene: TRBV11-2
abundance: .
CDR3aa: CASSLVTGDTQYF
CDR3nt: TGTGCCAGCAGCTTAGTCACCGGAGATACGCAGTATTTT

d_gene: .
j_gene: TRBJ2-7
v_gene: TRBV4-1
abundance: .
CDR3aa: CASSHPTVAYEQYF
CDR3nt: TGCGCCAGCAGCCACCCGACAGTAGCCTACGAGCAGTACTTC

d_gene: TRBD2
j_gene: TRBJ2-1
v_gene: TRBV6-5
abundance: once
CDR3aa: CASSYSAAGGANEQFF
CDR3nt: TGTGCCAGCAGTTACTCAGCAGCGGGGGGCGCAAATGAGCAGTTCTTC

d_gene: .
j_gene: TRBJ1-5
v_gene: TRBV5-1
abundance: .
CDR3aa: CASSLVPGSNQPQHF
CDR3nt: TGCGCCAGCAGCTTGGTACCAGGAAGCAATCAGCCCCAGCATTTT

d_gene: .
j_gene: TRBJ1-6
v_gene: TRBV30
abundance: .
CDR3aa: CAWSVFGYQGIHSPLNF
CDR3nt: TGTGCCTGGAGTGTATTTGGATATCAGGGTATTCATTCACCCCTCAACTTT

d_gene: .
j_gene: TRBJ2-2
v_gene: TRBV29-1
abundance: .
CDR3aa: CSVRLGGRTGELFF
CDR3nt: TGCAGCGTCCGGCTAGGGGGAAGAACCGGGGAGCTGTTTTTT

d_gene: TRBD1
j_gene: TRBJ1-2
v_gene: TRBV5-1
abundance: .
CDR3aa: CASSAGQGNYGYTF
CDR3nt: TGCGCCAGCAGCGCCGGACAGGGTAACTATGGCTACACCTTC

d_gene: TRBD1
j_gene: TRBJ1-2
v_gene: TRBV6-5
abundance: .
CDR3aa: CASSSDRDYGYTF
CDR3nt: TGTGCCAGCAGTTCGGACAGGGACTATGGCTACACCTTC

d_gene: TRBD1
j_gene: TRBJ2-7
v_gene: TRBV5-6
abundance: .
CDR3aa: CASSIWAGTGIYEQYF
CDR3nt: TGTGCCAGCAGCATCTGGGCCGGGACAGGGATCTACGAGCAGTACTTC

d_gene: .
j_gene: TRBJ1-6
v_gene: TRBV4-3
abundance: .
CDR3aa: CASSQDTRPRNSPLHF
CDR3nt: TGCGCCAGCAGCCAAGATACACGCCCTCGTAATTCACCCCTCCACTTT

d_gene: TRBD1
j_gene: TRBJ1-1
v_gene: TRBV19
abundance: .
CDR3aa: CASSIGPTGVTEAFF
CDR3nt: TGTGCCAGTAGTATAGGACCGACAGGGGTTACTGAAGCTTTCTTT

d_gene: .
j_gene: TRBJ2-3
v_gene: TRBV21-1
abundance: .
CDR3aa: CARKETGGNTDTQYF
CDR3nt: TGTGCCAGGAAAGAAACAGGGGGTAACACAGATACGCAGTATTTT

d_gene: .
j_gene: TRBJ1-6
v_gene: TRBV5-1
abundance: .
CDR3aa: CASSEDNNSPLHF
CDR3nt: TGCGCCAGCAGCGAGGACAATAATTCACCCCTCCACTTT

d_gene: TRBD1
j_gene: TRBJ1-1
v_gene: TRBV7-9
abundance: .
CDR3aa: CASSLVQGGGETFF
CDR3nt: TGTGCCAGCAGCTTAGTTCAGGGGGGCGGGGAGACTTTCTTT

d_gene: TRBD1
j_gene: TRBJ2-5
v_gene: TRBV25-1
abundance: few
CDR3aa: CASSELQGFGVTQYF
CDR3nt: TGTGCCAGCAGTGAACTACAGGGGTTCGGGGTGACCCAGTACTTC

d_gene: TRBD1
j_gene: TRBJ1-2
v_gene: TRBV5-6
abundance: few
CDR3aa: CASRTGTGYGYTF
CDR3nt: TGTGCCAGCCGAACCGGGACAGGATATGGCTACACCTTC

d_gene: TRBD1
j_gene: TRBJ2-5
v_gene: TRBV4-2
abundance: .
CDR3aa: CASSQEIQGGPTQETQYF
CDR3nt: TGTGCCAGCAGCCAAGAAATACAGGGGGGCCCTACCCAAGAGACCCAGTACTTC

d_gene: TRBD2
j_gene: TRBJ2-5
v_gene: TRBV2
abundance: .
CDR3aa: CASRDGTSGGARQETQYF
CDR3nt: TGTGCCAGCAGGGACGGGACTAGCGGGGGGGCTCGCCAAGAGACCCAGTACTTC

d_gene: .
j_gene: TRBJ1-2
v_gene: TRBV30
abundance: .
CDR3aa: CAWSVEIARQENYGYPF
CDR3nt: TGTGCCTGGAGTGTAGAAATAGCGAGACAGGAGAACTATGGCTACCCCTTC

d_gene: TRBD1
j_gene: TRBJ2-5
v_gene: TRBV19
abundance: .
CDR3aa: CASSTGTAQETQYF
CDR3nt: TGTGCCAGTAGTACCGGGACAGCCCAAGAGACCCAGTACTTC

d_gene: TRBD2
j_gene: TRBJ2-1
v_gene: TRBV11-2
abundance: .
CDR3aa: CASSPPGSGGKGEQFF
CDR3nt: TGTGCCAGCAGTCCCCCGGGTAGCGGGGGCAAGGGTGAGCAGTTCTTC

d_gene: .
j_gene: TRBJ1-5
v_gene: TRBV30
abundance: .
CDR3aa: CAWNPGGNQPQNF
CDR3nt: TGTGCCTGGAACCCAGGCGGGAATCAGCCCCAGAATTTT

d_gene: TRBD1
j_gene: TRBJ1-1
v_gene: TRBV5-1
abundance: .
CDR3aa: CASSPGQGAMNTEAFF
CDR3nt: TGCGCCAGCAGCCCGGGACAGGGGGCAATGAACACTGAAGCTTTCTTT

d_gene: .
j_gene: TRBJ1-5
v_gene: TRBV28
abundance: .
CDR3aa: CATAGGVSSNQPQHF
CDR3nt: TGTGCCACCGCCGGGGGGGTTAGTAGCAATCAGCCCCAGCATTTT

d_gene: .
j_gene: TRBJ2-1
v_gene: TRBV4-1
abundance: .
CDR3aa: CASSPYERDNEQFF
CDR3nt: TGCGCCAGCAGCCCGTATGAGAGAGACAATGAGCAGTTCTTC

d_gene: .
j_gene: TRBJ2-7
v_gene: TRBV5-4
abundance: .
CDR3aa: CASSLAPFEQYF
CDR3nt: TGTGCCAGCAGCTTGGCCCCCTTCGAGCAGTACTTC

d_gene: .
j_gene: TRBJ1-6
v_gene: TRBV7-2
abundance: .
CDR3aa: CASSLGWATGRVASPLHF
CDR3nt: TGTGCCAGCAGCTTAGGGTGGGCAACAGGGAGGGTAGCTTCACCCCTCCACTTT

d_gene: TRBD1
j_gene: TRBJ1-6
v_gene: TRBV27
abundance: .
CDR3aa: CASRSGTGASNSPLHF
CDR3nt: TGTGCCAGCAGATCCGGGACAGGGGCTTCAAATTCACCCCTCCACTTT

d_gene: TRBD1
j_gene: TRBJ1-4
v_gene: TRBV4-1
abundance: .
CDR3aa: CASSQGDSWATNEKLFF
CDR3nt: TGCGCCAGCAGCCAAGGGGACAGTTGGGCAACTAATGAAAAACTGTTTTTT

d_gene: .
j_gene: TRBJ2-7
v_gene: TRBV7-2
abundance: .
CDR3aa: CASSSGGGVHEQYF
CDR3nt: TGTGCCAGCAGCTCCGGAGGAGGGGTCCACGAGCAGTACTTC

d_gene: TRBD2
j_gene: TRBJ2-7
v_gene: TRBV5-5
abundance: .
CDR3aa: CASSLAAGETYEQYF
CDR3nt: TGTGCCAGCAGCTTGGCTGCGGGGGAGACCTACGAGCAGTACTTC

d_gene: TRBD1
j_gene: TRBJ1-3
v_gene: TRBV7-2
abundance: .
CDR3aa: CASSRTGGGNTIYF
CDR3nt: TGTGCCAGCAGCCGGACAGGGGGAGGAAACACCATATATTTT

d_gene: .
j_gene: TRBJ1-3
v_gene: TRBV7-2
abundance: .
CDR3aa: CASTRQDSGNTIYF
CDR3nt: TGTGCCAGCACTCGGCAGGACTCTGGAAACACCATATATTTT

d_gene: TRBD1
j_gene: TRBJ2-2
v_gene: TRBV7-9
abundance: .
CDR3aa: CASRKGSRTGNTGELFF
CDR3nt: TGTGCCAGCAGAAAAGGGTCCCGGACAGGGAACACCGGGGAGCTGTTTTTT

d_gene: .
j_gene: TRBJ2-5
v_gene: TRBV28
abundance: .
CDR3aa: CASVLSAQETQYF
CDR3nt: TGTGCCAGCGTACTGAGCGCCCAAGAGACCCAGTACTTC

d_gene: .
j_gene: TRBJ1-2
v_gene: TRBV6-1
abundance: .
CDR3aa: CASSEARSSYGYTF
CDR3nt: TGTGCCAGCAGTGAAGCGCGATCGAGCTATGGCTACACCTTC

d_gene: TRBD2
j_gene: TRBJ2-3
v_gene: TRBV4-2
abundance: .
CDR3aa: CASSPSGGATDTQYF
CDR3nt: TGTGCCAGCAGTCCTAGCGGGGGGGCCACAGATACGCAGTATTTT

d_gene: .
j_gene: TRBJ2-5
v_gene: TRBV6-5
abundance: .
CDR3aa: CASSWQQGETQYF
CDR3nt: TGTGCCAGCAGTTGGCAACAGGGCGAGACCCAGTACTTC

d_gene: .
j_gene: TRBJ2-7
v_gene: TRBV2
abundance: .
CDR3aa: CASNLGAGVGEQYF
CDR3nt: TGTGCCAGCAACCTAGGGGCAGGGGTGGGCGAGCAGTACTTC

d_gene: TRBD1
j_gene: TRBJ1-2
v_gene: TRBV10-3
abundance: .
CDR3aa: CAISDQGAPNYGYTF
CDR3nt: TGTGCCATCAGTGACCAGGGGGCGCCTAACTATGGCTACACCTTC

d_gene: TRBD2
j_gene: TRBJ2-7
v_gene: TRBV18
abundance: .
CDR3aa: CASSPDGRARSSYEQYF
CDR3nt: TGTGCCAGCTCACCCGACGGGAGGGCGAGGAGTTCCTACGAGCAGTACTTC

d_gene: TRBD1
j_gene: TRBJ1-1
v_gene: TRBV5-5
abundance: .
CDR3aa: CASSLDPQGATEAFF
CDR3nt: TGTGCCAGCAGCTTGGATCCACAGGGGGCAACTGAAGCTTTCTTT